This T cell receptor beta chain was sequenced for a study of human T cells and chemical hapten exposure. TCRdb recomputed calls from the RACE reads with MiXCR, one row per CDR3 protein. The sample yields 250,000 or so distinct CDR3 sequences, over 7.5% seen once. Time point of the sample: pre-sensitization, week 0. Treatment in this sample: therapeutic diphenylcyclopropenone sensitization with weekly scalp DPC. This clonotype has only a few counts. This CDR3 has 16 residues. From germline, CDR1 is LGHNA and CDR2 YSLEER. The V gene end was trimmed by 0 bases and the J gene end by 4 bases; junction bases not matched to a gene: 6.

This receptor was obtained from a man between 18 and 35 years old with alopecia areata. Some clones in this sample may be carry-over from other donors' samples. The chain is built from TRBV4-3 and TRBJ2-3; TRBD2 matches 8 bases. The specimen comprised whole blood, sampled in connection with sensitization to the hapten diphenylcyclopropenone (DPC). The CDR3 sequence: CASSQDRGAGADTQYF. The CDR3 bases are TGCGCCAGCAGCCAAGATAGAGGAGCGGGGGCAGATACGCAGTATTTT.